These T cell receptor beta chains were read from a single sample in a study of tumor-infiltrating lymphocytes in primary liver carcinoma. TCRdb re-analysed the multiplex PCR reads in MiXCR, keeping a single row per CDR3 protein. This sample has roughly 100,000 distinct CDR3 sequences, with about 62% found just once. What was sequenced was liver tumor tissue from sampling region 2. Every receptor here comes from a woman aged 55 to 70 with primary liver carcinoma and hepatitis B virus infection. CDR3s include the opening cysteine and the closing phenylalanine or tryptophan. A D gene is named only where the DNA matches it firmly. Clone size is given for some rows only: seen once, a few or many times, or a class if the clone is expanded.

TRBV5-4	13	.	TRBJ2-2	many	CASSEGYTGELFF	TGTGCCAGCAGCGAAGGGTACACCGGGGAGCTGTTTTTT
TRBV6-5	13	.	TRBJ1-1	.	CASSYSAGTKAFF	TGTGCCAGCAGTTACTCGGCTGGCACTAAAGCTTTCTTT
TRBV11-2	14	.	TRBJ2-5	medium-sized	CASSLGRKQETQYF	TGTGCCAGCAGCTTAGGTCGGAAACAAGAGACCCAGTACTTC
TRBV28	12	TRBD1	TRBJ2-7	many	CASRDRPYEQYF	TGTGCCAGCCGGGACAGGCCCTACGAGCAGTACTTC
TRBV29-1	13	TRBD1	TRBJ1-1	.	CRVLTGGDTEAFF	TGTAGGGTGCTGACAGGGGGTGACACTGAAGCTTTCTTT
TRBV5-5	14	TRBD2	TRBJ2-3	.	CATTAGGHADTRYF	TGTGCCACCACAGCGGGAGGACACGCAGATACGCGGTATTTT
TRBV4-1	14	.	TRBJ2-3	medium-sized	CASSQTIGTDTQYF	TGCGCCAGCAGCCAGACGATCGGAACAGATACGCAGTATTTT
TRBV12-3/TRBV12-4	12	.	TRBJ2-3	.	CASCLEEDTQFF	TGTGCCAGCTGTTTGGAGGAAGATACGCAGTTTTTT
TRBV5-4	17	TRBD1	TRBJ2-2	.	CASSSTGTGDSGGEPFF	TGTGCCAGCAGTTCCACCGGGACAGGGGATTCGGGCGGGGAGCCGTTTTTT
TRBV28	14	.	TRBJ2-7	many	CATSIRDIYYEQYF	TGTGCCACCTCAATCCGGGACATTTACTACGAGCAGTACTTC
TRBV2	13	.	TRBJ1-6	.	CASSESWNSPLHF	TGTGCCAGCAGTGAAAGCTGGAATTCACCCCTCCACTTT
TRBV11-2	17	.	TRBJ1-2	.	CASSLDPIRALRYGNTF	TGTGCCAGTAGCTTAGATCCGATCAGGGCGCTGCGCTATGGCAACACGTTC
TRBV30	15	.	TRBJ2-2	.	CSWKRTLANTGELFF	TGTTCCTGGAAAAGGACATTAGCGAACACCGGGGAGCTGTTTTTT